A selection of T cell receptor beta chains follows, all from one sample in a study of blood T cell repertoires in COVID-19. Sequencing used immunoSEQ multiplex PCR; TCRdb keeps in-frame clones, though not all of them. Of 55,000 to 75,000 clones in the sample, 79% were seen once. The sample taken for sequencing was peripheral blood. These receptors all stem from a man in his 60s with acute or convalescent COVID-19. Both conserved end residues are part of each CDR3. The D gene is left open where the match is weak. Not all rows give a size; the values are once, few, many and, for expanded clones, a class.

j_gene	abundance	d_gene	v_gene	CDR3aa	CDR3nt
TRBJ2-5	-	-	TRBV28	CASSGGARETQYF	TGTGCCAGCAGCGGGGGTGCTAGGGAGACCCAGTACTTC
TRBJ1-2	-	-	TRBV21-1	CASSKTATLVQGELANYGYTF	TGTGCCAGCAGCAAAACAGCGACCTTAGTACAGGGGGAGTTAGCTAACTATGGCTACACCTTC
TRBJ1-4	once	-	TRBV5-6	CASSVRRGGKLFF	TGTGCCAGCAGCGTGCGGAGGGGAGGGAAACTGTTTTTT
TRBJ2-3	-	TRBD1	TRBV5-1	CASSSLTGGGTDTQYF	TGCGCCAGCAGCTCCCTGACAGGGGGGGGGACAGATACGCAGTATTTT
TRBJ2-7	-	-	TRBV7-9	CASSLVPAYEQYF	TGTGCCAGCAGCTTAGTCCCAGCCTACGAGCAGTACTTC
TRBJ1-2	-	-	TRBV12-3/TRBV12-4	CASSFTSNGYTF	TGTGCCAGCAGTTTCACCTCTAATGGCTACACCTTC
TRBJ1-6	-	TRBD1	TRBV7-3	CASSPKVAPGQGHSPLHF	TGTGCCAGCAGCCCCAAGGTGGCTCCGGGACAGGGACATTCACCCCTCCACTTT
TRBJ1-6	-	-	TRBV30	CAWSVPRDGSPLHF	TGTGCCTGGAGTGTACCCAGGGATGGTTCACCCCTCCACTTT
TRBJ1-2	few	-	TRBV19	CASSTNRKQGTIYGYTF	TGTGCCAGTAGTACCAATCGAAAACAGGGAACCATATATGGCTACACCTTC
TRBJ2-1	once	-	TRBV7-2	CASSLVVEQFF	TGTGCCAGCAGCTTAGTAGTTGAGCAGTTCTTC
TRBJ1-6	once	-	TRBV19	CASNLGTTYNSPLHF	TGTGCCAGTAACCTCGGGACAACTTATAATTCACCCCTCCACTTT
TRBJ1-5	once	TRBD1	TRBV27	CAGLGQGNQPQHF	TGTGCCGGCCTGGGACAGGGCAATCAGCCCCAGCATTTT
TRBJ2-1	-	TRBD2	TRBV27	CASSPGGRPNEQFF	TGTGCCAGCAGTCCCGGCGGGAGGCCCAATGAGCAGTTCTTC
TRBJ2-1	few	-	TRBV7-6	CASSFAASGEQFF	TGTGCCAGCAGCTTCGCAGCGTCGGGTGAGCAGTTCTTC
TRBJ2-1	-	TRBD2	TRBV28	CASSFTSGEQFF	TGTGCCAGCAGTTTCACTAGCGGCGAGCAGTTCTTC
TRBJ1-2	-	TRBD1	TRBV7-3	CASSLTPGQGVDGYTF	TGTGCCAGCAGCTTAACGCCGGGACAGGGGGTGGATGGCTACACCTTC
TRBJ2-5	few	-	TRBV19	CASSIASETQYF	TGTGCCAGTAGTATAGCGAGCGAGACCCAGTACTTC
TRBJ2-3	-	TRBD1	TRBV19	CASRGQGGTDTQYF	TGTGCCAGTAGGGGACAGGGGGGCACAGATACGCAGTATTTT
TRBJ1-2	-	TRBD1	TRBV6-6	CATVPGQGSVYGYTF	TGTGCCACTGTCCCGGGACAGGGGTCCGTCTATGGCTACACCTTC
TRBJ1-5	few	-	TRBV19	CASSIRSGNQPQHF	TGTGCCAGTAGTATAAGATCAGGAAATCAGCCCCAGCATTTT
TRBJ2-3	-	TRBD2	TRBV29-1	CSVETGGGDTQYF	TGCAGCGTTGAGACGGGAGGGGGGGATACGCAGTATTTT
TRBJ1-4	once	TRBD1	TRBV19	CASSNRGRDEKLFF	TGTGCCAGTAGTAACAGGGGGCGCGATGAAAAACTGTTTTTT
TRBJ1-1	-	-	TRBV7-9	CASSLGAGTDEAFF	TGTGCCAGCAGTCTAGGGGCCGGAACCGATGAAGCTTTCTTT
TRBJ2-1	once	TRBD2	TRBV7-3	CASSLRLAGDRNEQFF	TGTGCCAGCAGCTTACGACTAGCGGGAGATCGCAATGAGCAGTTCTTC
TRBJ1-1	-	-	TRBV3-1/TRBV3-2	CASTQGQGKAFF	TGTGCCAGCACCCAAGGGCAGGGGAAGGCTTTCTTT
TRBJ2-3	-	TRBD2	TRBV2	CASRTSVDTQYF	TGTGCCAGCAGAACTAGCGTAGATACGCAGTATTTT
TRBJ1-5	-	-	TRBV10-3	CAISETERGGGYSNQPQHF	TGTGCCATCAGTGAGACAGAAAGGGGGGGCGGGTATAGCAATCAGCCCCAGCATTTT
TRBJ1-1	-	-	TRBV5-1	CASSYGHSNTEAFF	TGCGCCAGCAGCTATGGACACTCGAACACTGAAGCTTTCTTT
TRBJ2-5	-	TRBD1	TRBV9	CASSVGGQAFQETQYF	TGTGCCAGCAGCGTAGGGGGACAGGCCTTCCAAGAGACCCAGTACTTC
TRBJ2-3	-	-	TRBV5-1	CASSLDLTDTQYF	TGCGCCAGCAGCTTGGATCTCACAGATACGCAGTATTTT
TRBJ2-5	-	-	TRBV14	CASSPWQRETQYF	TGTGCCAGCAGCCCTTGGCAGCGGGAGACCCAGTACTTC
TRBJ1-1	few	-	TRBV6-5	CASREEGRNTEAFF	TGTGCCAGCAGGGAGGAGGGCCGGAACACTGAAGCTTTCTTT
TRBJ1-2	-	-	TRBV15	CATSSSSLGTLSGYTF	TGTGCCACCAGCAGTTCTTCCTTGGGGACATTAAGTGGCTACACCTTC
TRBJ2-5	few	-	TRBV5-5	CASSPLAGGETQYF	TGTGCCAGCAGCCCGCTTGCCGGGGGTGAGACCCAGTACTTC
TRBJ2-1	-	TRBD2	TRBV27	CASSPGLAGNLNNEQFF	TGTGCCAGCAGCCCTGGACTAGCGGGAAATCTAAACAATGAGCAGTTCTTC
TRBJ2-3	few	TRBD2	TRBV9	CASQRGLRADTQYF	TGTGCCAGCCAGCGGGGGCTTCGGGCAGATACGCAGTATTTT
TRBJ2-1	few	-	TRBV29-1	CSVGGGEVYNEQFF	TGCAGCGTTGGCGGAGGGGAGGTCTACAATGAGCAGTTCTTC
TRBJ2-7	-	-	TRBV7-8	CASSLARVSYEQYF	TGTGCCAGCAGCTTAGCGAGGGTCTCCTACGAGCAGTACTTC
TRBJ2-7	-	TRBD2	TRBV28	CASSFGTRDYEQYF	TGTGCCAGCAGTTTCGGGACTAGAGATTACGAGCAGTACTTC
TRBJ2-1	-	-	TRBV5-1	CASSLEGSATEQFF	TGCGCCAGCAGCTTGGAGGGTAGCGCCACTGAGCAGTTCTTC
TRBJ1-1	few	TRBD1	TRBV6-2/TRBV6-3	CASSYQGVTEAFF	TGTGCCAGCAGTTACCAGGGGGTTACTGAAGCTTTCTTT
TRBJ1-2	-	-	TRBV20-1	CSASRGNYGYTF	TGCAGTGCTAGTAGGGGGAACTATGGCTACACCTTC
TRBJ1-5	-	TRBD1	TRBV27	CASSWDRWGNQPQHF	TGTGCCAGCAGTTGGGACAGGTGGGGCAATCAGCCCCAGCATTTT
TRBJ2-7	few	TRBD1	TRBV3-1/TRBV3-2	CASSPGQGVSF	TGTGCCAGCAGTCCGGGACAGGGGGTTTCCTTC
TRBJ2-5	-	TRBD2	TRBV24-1	CATSDYTGGRQETQYF	TGTGCCACCAGTGATTACACGGGAGGGAGGCAGGAGACCCAGTACTTC
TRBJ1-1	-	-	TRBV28	CASSSAGGTEAFF	TGTGCCAGCAGTTCCGCGGGGGGCACTGAAGCTTTCTTT
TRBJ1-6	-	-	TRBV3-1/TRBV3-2	CASSHWSEHYNSPLHF	TGTGCCAGCAGCCACTGGAGCGAGCACTATAATTCACCCCTCCACTTT
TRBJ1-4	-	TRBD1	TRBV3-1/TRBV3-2	CASSLDRGMEKLFF	TGTGCCAGCAGCTTGGACAGGGGGATGGAAAAACTGTTTTTT
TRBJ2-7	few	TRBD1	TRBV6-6	CASSYRRDSVYEQYF	TGTGCCAGCAGTTATCGCCGGGACAGTGTCTACGAGCAGTACTTC
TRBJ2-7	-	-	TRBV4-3	CASSQDARSEQYF	TGCGCCAGCAGCCAAGATGCCCGGTCGGAGCAGTACTTC
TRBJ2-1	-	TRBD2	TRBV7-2	CASSLDLSGNNNGQFF	TGTGCCAGCAGCCTCGACTTAAGCGGGAACAACAATGGGCAGTTCTTC
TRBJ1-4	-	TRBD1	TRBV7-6	CASSPDRARNEKLFF	TGTGCCAGCAGCCCAGACAGGGCCCGTAATGAAAAACTGTTTTTT
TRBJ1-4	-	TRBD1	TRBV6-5	CASSYSRTGTKLFF	TGTGCCAGCAGTTACTCAAGGACAGGGACGAAACTGTTTTTT